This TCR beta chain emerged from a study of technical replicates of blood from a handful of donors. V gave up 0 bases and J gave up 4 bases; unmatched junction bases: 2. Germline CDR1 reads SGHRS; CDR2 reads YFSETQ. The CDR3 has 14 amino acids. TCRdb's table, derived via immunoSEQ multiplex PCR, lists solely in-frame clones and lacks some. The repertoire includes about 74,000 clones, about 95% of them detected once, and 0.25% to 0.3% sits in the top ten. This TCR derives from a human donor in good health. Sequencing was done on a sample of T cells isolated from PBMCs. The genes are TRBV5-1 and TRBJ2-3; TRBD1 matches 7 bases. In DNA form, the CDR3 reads TGCGCCAGCAGCTTGGGAACAGGGGCAGATACGCAGTATTTT. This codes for CASSLGTGADTQYF.